One and the same sample provided the 17 T cell receptor beta chains below, sequenced in a study of cytomegalovirus exposure and HLA in healthy donors. The study ran its PCR with 60 Vbeta and 13 Jbeta primers. Clones were read by immunoSEQ multiplex PCR, and TCRdb kept only the in-frame ones, dropping some. The data show 150,000 to 200,000 clones, approximately 70% seen once. The sequencing sample was made of PBMCs. All receptors come from a man aged 40-50 years in good health and CMV-seropositive.

This clone was picked up a small number of times. The chain recombines TRBV6-1 with TRBJ1-1; D perhaps matches TRBD1 (6 bases). In germline, CDR1 is MNHNS, CDR2 SASEGT. This CDR3 is built from 15 residues. Trimming shortened V by 9 bases and J by 2 bases, and 19 bases separated the two germline ends. Written as DNA, the CDR3 is TGTGCCAGTACCCATCTCGGACAGCCTAACACTGAAGCTTTCTTT. Amino acids: CASTHLGQPNTEAFF.

This clone was observed once. The chain employs TRBV7-3 and TRBJ2-2; D may be TRBD1 (5 bases). The germline V gene encodes CDR1 SGHTA and CDR2 FQGTGA. V gave up 3 bases and J gave up 4 bases, with 9 bases separating them. The CDR3 is 14 amino acids. CDR3 nucleotides: TGTGCCAGCAGCTTCCAGGGTCTCACCGGGGAGCTGTTTTTT. Translating gives CASSFQGLTGELFF.

This clone occurred a few times. The J gene is TRBJ1-5, the V gene TRBV4-3; 7 bases match TRBD1. V lost 0 bases, J lost 2 bases, and 4 bases stayed unmatched. CDR1 is LGHNA and CDR2 is YSLEER in the germline V gene. This CDR3 comprises 16 residues. CDR3 sequence (DNA): TGCGCCAGCAGCCAAGATCTAGGGGGCGGCAATCAGCCCCAGCATTTT. Translating gives CASSQDLGGGNQPQHF.

The chain is built from TRBV2 and TRBJ2-7; D perhaps matches TRBD2 (7 bases). Germline-derived CDR1 and CDR2 are SNHLY and FYNNEI. The CDR3 loop spans 13 amino acids. The ends were cut back, 6 bases at V and 7 bases at J, with 16 bases in the middle. The CDR3 region has the DNA TGTGCCAGCAGATTTTCACAGGGAGGGGAGCAGTACTTC. It codes for CASRFSQGGEQYF.

The gene calls are TRBV19 and TRBJ2-3, with TRBD2 matching over 12 bases. The CDR3 is 15 residues long. V trimming: 4 bases; J trimming: 6 bases; junction bases outside the gene matches: 5. CDR1 is LNHDA and CDR2 is SQIVND in the germline V gene (reference sequence). CDR3: CASSRRTSGEDTQYF. In DNA form, the CDR3 reads TGTGCCAGTAGTAGGAGGACTAGCGGGGAGGATACGCAGTATTTT.

DNA of the CDR3: TGTGCCAGCAGCTTAGCCCAGGGGGCCAGTCCCTACGAGCAGTACTTC. This sequence encodes CASSLAQGASPYEQYF. The chain recombines TRBV7-9 with TRBJ2-7; 8 positions agree with TRBD1. The CDR3 has 16 residues. The germline V gene encodes CDR1 SEHNR and CDR2 FQNEAQ (reference sequence). The trim removed 0 bases at V and 2 bases at J, leaving 6 bases unmatched.

The chain recombines TRBV6-5 with TRBJ1-2, with a tentative D call TRBD1 (6 bases). Trimming shortened V by 7 bases and J by 3 bases, and 12 bases separated the two germline ends. CDR3 size: 13 residues. CDR1 MNHEY and CDR2 SVGAGI come from the germline V gene. In DNA, the CDR3 is TGTGCCAGCACCAAACAGGGTGACTATGGCTACACCTTC. It yields the protein CASTKQGDYGYTF.

This clone was counted between two and nine times. The chain has TRBV5-4 and TRBJ2-3, with D tentatively TRBD1 (5 bases). There are 13 residues in the CDR3. Trimming removed 7 bases at V and 2 bases at J, with 11 bases between. The germline CDR1 and CDR2 sequences are SGHNT and YYREEE (reference sequence). This CDR3 reads CASYPGPTDTQYF. CDR3 DNA sequence: TGTGCCAGCTACCCAGGGCCCACAGATACGCAGTATTTT. Supplemented by reference TRBV5-4 and TRBJ2-3, the full variable domain reads ETGVTQSPTHLIKTRGQQVTLRCSSQSGHNTVSWYQQALGQGPQFIFQYYREEENGRGNFPPRFSGLQFPNYSSELNVNALELDDSALYLCASYPGPTDTQYFGPGTRLTVL.

The chain links TRBV18 to TRBJ2-7, with 8 bases fitting TRBD1. CDR1 is KGHSH, CDR2 LQKENI, per germline. J gave up 5 bases and V 3 bases, and 6 bases lay outside the gene matches. This CDR3 is built from 14 residues. The CDR3 is CASSPMDRDDEQYF. The CDR3 DNA sequence: TGTGCCAGCTCACCTATGGACAGGGACGACGAGCAGTACTTC. Full variable domain (missing parts from reference TRBV18 and TRBJ2-7): NAGVMQNPRHLVRRRGQEARLRCSPMKGHSHVYWYRQLPEEGLKFMVYLQKENIIDESGMPKERFSAEFPKEGPSILRIQQVVRGDSAAYFCASSPMDRDDEQYFGPGTRLTVT.

The chain is built from TRBV20-1 and TRBJ1-2; D ambiguous. V gave up 6 bases and J gave up 4 bases, with 9 bases separating them. The CDR3 length is 11 residues. Germline V gene data show CDR1 as DFQATT and CDR2 as SNEGSKA (reference sequence). The CDR3, as DNA: TGCAGTGCCGCGGCCTTCTATGGCTACACCTTC. Encoded protein: CSAAAFYGYTF.

This sequence joins TRBV4-3 and TRBJ2-1; D ambiguous. The germline CDR1 and CDR2 sequences are LGHNA and YSLEER. The CDR3 runs to 11 residues. The germline V and J ends were trimmed by 5 bases and 8 bases, with 7 bases remaining between them. The CDR3 sequence: CASSNGDEQFF. Here the CDR3 DNA reads TGCGCCAGCAGCAATGGAGATGAGCAGTTCTTC.

This chain uses TRBV18 with TRBJ1-6, with TRBD1 matching 7 bases. The CDR3 runs to 15 residues. Germline V gene data show CDR1 as KGHSH and CDR2 as LQKENI. V shed 2 bases, J shed 6 bases, and the junction held 4 bases outside the gene matches. CDR3 bases: TGTGCCAGCTCACCAGGGACAGCGAGTAATTCACCCCTCCACTTT. This translates into CASSPGTASNSPLHF.

This clone appeared a few times. This chain uses TRBV20-1 with TRBJ2-1; tentative D call: TRBD2 (6 bases). Germline CDR1 DFQATT, CDR2 SNEGSKA (reference sequence). This CDR3 contains 11 residues. Trimming stripped 6 bases from V and 7 bases from J, with 10 bases between. CDR3 loop: CSASTSNEQFF. CDR3 in DNA: TGCAGTGCATCGACTAGTAATGAGCAGTTCTTC.

The CDR3 DNA is TGTGCCAGCAGCTTGGGGGGAGGGTTCAGCGTGGACGAGCAGTACTTC. This encodes CASSLGGGFSVDEQYF. The chain links TRBV5-6 to TRBJ2-7; 7 bases agree with TRBD2. Germline V gene data show CDR1 as SGHDT and CDR2 as YYEEEE. With 0 bases clipped from V and 5 bases from J, the junction kept 11 bases outside the gene matches. The length of the CDR3 is 16 residues.

The chain recombines TRBV9 with TRBJ1-1; no firm D call. The CDR3 covers 14 residues. Trimming removed 4 bases from V and 8 bases from J, with 18 bases in between. Germline CDR1 reads SGDLS; CDR2 reads YYNGEE. CDR3 protein: CASSPRTRALEAFF. CDR3 in DNA: TGTGCCAGCAGCCCCCGGACGAGGGCTCTGGAAGCTTTCTTT.

This clone was detected only a few times. DNA of the CDR3: TGCAGCGTTGATAAGCGGGGGGGCTGGGAAGAGACCCAGTACTTC. It translates to CSVDKRGGWEETQYF. This chain uses TRBV29-1 with TRBJ2-5; 10 bases match TRBD2. V was clipped by 3 bases and J by 3 bases; unmatched bases: 7. The germline V gene has CDR1 SQVTM and CDR2 ANQGSEA. The CDR3 has 15 residues.

The chain is built from TRBV12-5 and TRBJ2-7; perhaps TRBD2 as D (5 bases). Trimming stripped 0 bases from V and 5 bases from J, with 8 bases between. Per the germline V gene, CDR1 is LGHNT and CDR2 is FRNRAP. The CDR3 is 13 amino acids. The DNA of the CDR3 is TGTGCTAGTGGTTTGGTCCTGGGAGACGAGCAGTACTTC. Protein product: CASGLVLGDEQYF. The variable domain in full, completed from reference TRBV12-5 and TRBJ2-7, reads DARVTQTPRHKVTEMGQEVTMRCQPILGHNTVFWYRQTMMQGLELLAYFRNRAPLDDSGMPKDRFSAEMPDATLATLKIQPSEPRDSAVYFCASGLVLGDEQYFGPGTRLTVT.